This T cell receptor (beta chain) was documented in a study of shared clonotypes between healthy human individuals (dated by TCRdb to 2019 to 2021). Regarding the study in general: A few men and a couple of women, aged 18 to 49 years, made up the cohort. Per donor, three plates each were used for CD4 naive and CD4 memory, two for CD8 naive, and one for CD8 memory. The study deeply sequenced blood TCR repertoires of about 5 healthy adults to estimate repertoire size and the extent of clonotype sharing between individuals. To increase sequencing depth and limit assay-specific biases, TCR repertoire library preparation and sequencing were carried out by different laboratories using diverse techniques. Between about 0.9 and 9 billion PBMCs per donor were obtained by leukapheresis.

Using the deep immunoSEQ assay, multiplex PCR amplified TCR CDR3 regions from genomic DNA. Extracted genomic DNA from each cell subset was distributed evenly across all wells of several immunoSEQ 96-well plates, and each plate was treated as a replicate. For sorted subsets, around 200 ng genomic DNA, equal to 30,000 or so T cell genomes, was loaded into each replicate PCR. Purified libraries were measured with a Qubit 3.0 fluorometer, size-checked on a Bioanalyzer 2100, and measured again with the KAPA Library Quantification kit. A separate single-read 150-cycle Illumina NextSeq 550 flow cell was used to sequence each immunoSEQ 96-well plate. Turning to the authors' computational methods: Because the immunoSEQ output included only junctional sequences and no quality scores, the filtering could not be the same as the filtering used for full-length reads. Sequences were annotated with PyIR, a Python wrapper for IgBLAST v1.9, and V/J genes and CDR3 were assigned using IMGT germline references. Reads were filtered out if the reads had weak V/J assignments (E-value above 1e-6), no CDR3, stop codons, out-of-frame junctions, or ambiguous translated residues. V3J clonotypes were defined by identical inferred V gene, J gene, and CDR3 amino acid sequence. To compute the percentage overlap between repertoires, the number of shared unique clonotypes was divided by the size of the smaller repertoire. RTK rarefaction, the Chao1 estimator, and Recon v2.1 estimates of unobserved clonotypes were used to assess repertoire richness. Generation probabilities were computed with OLGA for all TCRbeta clonotypes obtained by the gDNA method from four donors. Sourced from immuneACCESS, this table was stored by TCRdb with only in-frame sequences that have V and J called. A share of the clones is absent; for the studies checked, an unresolved V gene accounts for under half, and the remainder has no known explanation. V and J calls and clone size come straight from that table; D and trimming were deduced from the DNA. The sample contains some 2 million clones, over 85% of them found a single time. Approximately 1.2% of the sample is held by the ten biggest clonotypes.

As encoded in the germline V gene (reference sequence), CDR1 is SEHNR while CDR2 is FQNEAQ. The V end loses 3 bases and the J end loses 10 bases, and a stretch of 10 bases separates them. The CDR3 runs 12 residues from the cysteine to the phenylalanine. The read is trimmed to its CDR3 DNA, 36 bases read in frame from base 1. Worth noting for this clone: It lacks a known antigen. Base quality data are lacking; no much larger clone is found one base away.

CD8 naive samples consisted of CD45RO-negative cells that were positively selected for CCR7, yielding a CD45RA+CCR7+ population without TemRA cells. Healthy HIV-negative adults with no recently reported acute infections or vaccinations were included as donors. Every donor was a Caucasian adult residing in Nashville, Tennessee, USA. Blood was collected by leukapheresis, and PBMCs were isolated by Ficoll-Histopaque density gradient centrifugation and then cryopreserved in liquid nitrogen vapor phase. Purity and quantity of every magnetically sorted T cell population were checked by analytical flow cytometry. From each sorted fraction, genomic DNA was isolated and quantified by UV absorbance on a Nanodrop 2000c. General findings and caveats noted by the study authors: Compared with non-shared clonotypes, the clonotypes found in all four sorted-subset donors had higher generation probabilities. About 5% of naive CD4, 3% to 4% of naive CD8, about 2.4% of memory CD4, and about 0.4% of memory CD8 clonotypes were shared across several donors. Because the study included a small number of donors, the genetic and exposure-history diversity represented was limited. Sampling was restricted to blood, and TCR repertoires in tissues likely differ from the TCR repertoires found in blood. Estimated clonotype richness was generally larger for naive than for memory subsets. Even with the large sequencing depth, rarefaction of the sorted-subset datasets indicated that sequencing was incomplete. Based on pairwise subsampling, the degree of clonotype sharing among donors was expected to be affected by sequencing depth.

The source of this sequence is a man between 18 and 35 years old in good health. The chain is encoded by TRBV7-9 joined to TRBJ1-3; the D gene is not confidently resolved. The sample comprised naive CD8+ T cells sorted from blood. Per the publication, the cell subset or site label means: CD45RA+CCR7+. The CDR3 protein: CASSFGDSTIYF. The nucleotide sequence is given as TGTGCCAGCAGCTTTGGGGATTCAACCATATATTTT.